Below, 20 T cell receptor beta chains from the same sample are listed, as sequenced in a study of blood T cell repertoires in COVID-19. Data came from immunoSEQ multiplex PCR; TCRdb stores just in-frame clones and leaves some out. The sample shows roughly 74,000 clones, 88% of them seen only once. The sample taken for sequencing was peripheral blood. The receptors were sampled from a man aged 65 to 79 with active or convalescent COVID-19.

The rearrangement links TRBV2 to TRBJ1-2, with a tentative D call TRBD1 (6 bases). This CDR3 contains 13 residues. Germline V gives CDR1 SNHLY, CDR2 FYNNEI. Between the trimmed V and J ends, which lost 3 bases and 5 bases, there was a span of 10 bases. The CDR3 spells CASSDGQGYGYTF. CDR3 DNA sequence: TGTGCCAGCAGTGATGGTCAGGGGTATGGCTACACCTTC.

The J gene is TRBJ1-6, the V gene TRBV30; 10 bases line up with TRBD1. Trimming removed 5 bases from V and 7 bases from J; junction bases left unmatched: 5. The V gene's germline CDR1 is GTSNPN and CDR2 SVGIG (reference sequence). CDR3 length equals 14 residues. The CDR3 sequence: CAWGQGVNNSPLHF. The CDR3 DNA is TGTGCCTGGGGACAGGGGGTTAACAATTCACCCCTCCACTTT.

The chain is built from TRBV2 and TRBJ2-7, with D possibly TRBD2 on 5 matching bases. From germline, CDR1 is SNHLY and CDR2 FYNNEI. The CDR3 has 14 residues. Trimming stripped 1 base from V and 6 bases from J, with 13 bases between. The CDR3 DNA is TGTGCCAGCAGTGAAGTGGATGGAGGTGGCGAGCAGTACTTC. This encodes CASSEVDGGGEQYF.

The gene calls are TRBV9 and TRBJ1-3; 7 bases are a match to TRBD1. Germline V gene data show CDR1 as SGDLS and CDR2 as YYNGEE. This CDR3 region has 15 residues. V shed 0 bases, J shed 2 bases, and the junction held 2 bases outside the gene matches. In DNA form, the CDR3 reads TGTGCCAGCAGCGTAGTAGGGGGCCCTGGAAACACCATATATTTT. This sequence encodes CASSVVGGPGNTIYF.

This chain uses TRBV3-1 (or the pseudogene TRBV3-2) with TRBJ2-7, with D maybe TRBD2 (6 bases). CDR3 length: 16 residues. The V end lost 2 bases, the J end lost 4 bases, and 18 bases lay between the germline ends. Per the germline V gene, CDR1 is LGHDT and CDR2 is YNNKEL (reference sequence). CDR3 protein: CASSQSAGSSLYEQYF. CDR3 bases: TGTGCCAGCAGCCAAAGCGCGGGGTCTTCCCTGTACGAGCAGTACTTC.

The V call is TRBV6-6, the J call TRBJ2-7, with 11 positions matching TRBD2. CDR1 MNHNY and CDR2 SVGAGI come from the germline V gene (reference sequence). This CDR3 comprises 16 residues. Unmatched junction bases numbered 13, after V lost 7 bases and J lost 5 bases. The CDR3, as DNA: TGTGCCAGCAATCCGGTGTCTAGCGGGGGGATGAACGAGCAGTACTTC. It encodes CASNPVSSGGMNEQYF.

The V and J genes are TRBV5-4 and TRBJ1-2, with D perhaps matching TRBD1 (5 bases). V lost 1 base and J 4 bases, leaving 8 bases between the germline ends. CDR1 is SGHNT and CDR2 is YYREEE in the germline V gene (reference sequence). The CDR3 is 13 residues long. The CDR3 region has the DNA TGTGCCAGCAGCTTGCGAGACAGCTATGGCTACACCTTC. It translates to CASSLRDSYGYTF.

The gene calls are TRBV11-2 and TRBJ2-3; 11 bases line up with TRBD2. Germline CDR1 is SGHAT and CDR2 is FQNNGV. Germline trimming cut 5 bases from V and 2 bases from J; bases unmatched to any gene: 9. The CDR3 sequence is 17 residues long. The CDR3 sequence is CASSHGLAGAPTDTQYF. The CDR3 coding sequence is TGTGCCAGCAGCCACGGACTAGCGGGTGCCCCCACAGATACGCAGTATTTT.

The count of this clone is one. CDR3 sequence reads: CAWSGDRRGRSSYNSPLHF. CDR3 nucleotides: TGTGCCTGGAGTGGGGACCGCAGGGGGCGCAGCTCCTATAATTCACCCCTCCACTTT. The genes are TRBV30 and TRBJ1-6, with 8 bases aligning to TRBD1. V lost 1 base to trimming and J lost 0 bases; unmatched junction nucleotides: 11. The CDR3 consists of 19 residues. Germline V gene data show CDR1 as GTSNPN and CDR2 as SVGIG (reference sequence).

Here the CDR3 DNA reads TGCGCCAGCAGCCAAGAGGTAGGGGCGGGGGAAAAACTGTTTTTT. It translates to CASSQEVGAGEKLFF. The rearrangement uses TRBV4-1 and TRBJ1-4; perhaps TRBD1 as D (5 bases). Germline assignment: CDR1 MGHRA and CDR2 YSYEKL. Trimming took 0 bases from V and 8 from J, leaving 13 bases between them. This CDR3 comprises 15 residues.

The chain couples TRBV18 to TRBJ1-6; D gene uncertain. V was trimmed by 3 bases and J by 8 bases, leaving 11 bases between them. Germline CDR1 and CDR2: KGHSH and LQKENI. The CDR3 spans 14 residues. The CDR3, as DNA: TGTGCCAGCTCACCGAGACACCCTGATTCACCCCTCCACTTT. Translated, it gives CASSPRHPDSPLHF.

This clone appeared once. The chain couples TRBV15 to TRBJ2-1, with D hard to call. Per the germline V gene, CDR1 is LNHNV and CDR2 is YYDKDF (reference sequence). This CDR3 spans 15 amino acids. Trimming removed 2 bases at V and 10 bases at J, with 18 bases between. The CDR3, as DNA: TGTGCCACCAGCAGATTCCTTGAGGTTACTGGGGAGCAGTTCTTC. This sequence encodes CATSRFLEVTGEQFF.

V and J are TRBV6-5 and TRBJ2-7; D is uncertain. The CDR3 sequence is 11 residues long. Trimming removed 2 bases from V and 6 bases from J, with 5 bases in between. CDR1 and CDR2 (germline): MNHEY, SVGAGI. The CDR3 region has the DNA TGTGCCAGCAGTTACAGGAGCGAGCAGTACTTC. Encoded protein: CASSYRSEQYF.

In its sample, this clone was seen once. This rearrangement joins TRBV2 to TRBJ2-1; no reliable D call. This CDR3 spans 11 amino acids. V was pared by 5 bases and J by 10 bases, with 9 bases between. Germline V gene sequence: CDR1 SNHLY, CDR2 FYNNEI. CDR3 amino acids: CASSQYGEQFF. CDR3 in DNA: TGTGCCAGCAGTCAATACGGGGAGCAGTTCTTC.

The chain couples TRBV30 to TRBJ1-2; 9 bases line up with TRBD1. The ends lost 2 bases at V and 7 bases at J; junction bases unmatched: 14. The germline V gene has CDR1 GTSNPN and CDR2 SVGIG (reference sequence). The CDR3 is 16 amino acids. CDR3 amino acids: CAWSRTRTGVVSGYTF. Here the CDR3 DNA reads TGTGCCTGGAGTCGAACACGGACAGGGGTCGTGTCTGGCTACACCTTC.

The chain uses TRBV10-1 and TRBJ1-5; 8 positions match TRBD1. V lost 9 bases to trimming and J lost 0 bases; unmatched junction nucleotides: 4. The CDR3 has 14 residues. Per the germline V gene, CDR1 is WNHNN and CDR2 is SYGVQD (reference sequence). CDR3 coding DNA: TGCGCCAGGGTGGACAGGGCTAGCAATCAGCCCCAGCATTTT. Its translation: CARVDRASNQPQHF.

The chain couples TRBV25-1 to TRBJ1-1; a weak D match, TRBD1 (6 bases). Trimming shortened V by 5 bases and J by 3 bases, and 10 bases separated the two germline ends. The CDR3 has 13 residues. Germline assignment: CDR1 MGHDK and CDR2 SYGVNS. The CDR3 DNA reads as TGTGCCAGCAGTTTACAGGGTTACACTGAAGCTTTCTTT. It translates to CASSLQGYTEAFF.

The rearrangement joins TRBV10-3 to TRBJ2-3; 9 bases fit TRBD1. Trimming took 7 bases from V and 0 from J; bases not matched to a gene: 5. CDR3 size: 15 residues. CDR1 and CDR2 (germline): ENHRY, SYGVKD. The CDR3 region is CAIMPGQGSTDTQYF. CDR3 in DNA: TGTGCCATCATGCCGGGACAGGGAAGCACAGATACGCAGTATTTT.

The genes are TRBV5-1 and TRBJ2-2, with TRBD2 matching 9 bases. Germline loops: CDR1 SGHRS, CDR2 YFSETQ. The trim removed 4 bases at V and 0 bases at J, leaving 1 base unmatched. The length of the CDR3 is 15 residues. Here the CDR3 reads CASSLAGTNTGELFF. CDR3 bases: TGCGCCAGCAGCCTAGCGGGAACGAACACCGGGGAGCTGTTTTTT.

The J gene is TRBJ2-3, the V gene TRBV15; TRBD1 agrees at 8 bases. Germline assignment: CDR1 LNHNV and CDR2 YYDKDF (reference sequence). This CDR3 spans 15 amino acids. With 2 bases clipped from V and 3 bases from J, the junction kept 4 bases outside the gene matches. The DNA of the CDR3 is TGTGCCACCAGCAGAAACAGGGGGAGTACAGATACGCAGTATTTT. This gives the protein CATSRNRGSTDTQYF.